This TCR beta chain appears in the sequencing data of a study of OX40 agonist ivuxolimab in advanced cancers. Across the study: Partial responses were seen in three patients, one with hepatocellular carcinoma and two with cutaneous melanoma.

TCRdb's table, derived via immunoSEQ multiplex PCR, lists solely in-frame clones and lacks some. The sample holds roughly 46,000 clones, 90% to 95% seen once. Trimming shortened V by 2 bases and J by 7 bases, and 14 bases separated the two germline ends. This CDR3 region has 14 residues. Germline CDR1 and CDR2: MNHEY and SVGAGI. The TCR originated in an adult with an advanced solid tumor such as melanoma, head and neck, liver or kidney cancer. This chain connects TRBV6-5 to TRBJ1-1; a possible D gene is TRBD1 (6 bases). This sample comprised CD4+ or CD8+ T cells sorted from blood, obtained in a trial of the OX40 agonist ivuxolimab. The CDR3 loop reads CASSYGAGDIEAFF. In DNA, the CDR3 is TGTGCCAGCAGTTACGGGGCAGGGGATATTGAAGCTTTCTTT.